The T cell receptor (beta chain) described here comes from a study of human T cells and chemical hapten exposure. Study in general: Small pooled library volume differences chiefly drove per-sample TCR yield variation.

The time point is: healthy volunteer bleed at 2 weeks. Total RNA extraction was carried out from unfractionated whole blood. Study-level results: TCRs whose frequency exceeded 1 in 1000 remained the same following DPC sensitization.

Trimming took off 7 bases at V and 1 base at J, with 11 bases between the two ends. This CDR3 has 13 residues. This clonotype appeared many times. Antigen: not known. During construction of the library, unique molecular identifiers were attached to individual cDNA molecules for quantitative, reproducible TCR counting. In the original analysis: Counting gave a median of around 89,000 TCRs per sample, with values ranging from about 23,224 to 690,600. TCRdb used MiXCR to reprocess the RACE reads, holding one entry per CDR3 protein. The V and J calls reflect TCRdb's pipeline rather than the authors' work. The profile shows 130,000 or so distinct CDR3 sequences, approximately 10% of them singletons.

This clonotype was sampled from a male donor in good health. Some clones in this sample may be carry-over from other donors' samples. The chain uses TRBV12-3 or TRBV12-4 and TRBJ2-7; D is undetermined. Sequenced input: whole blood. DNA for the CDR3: TGTGCCAGCACCCTGGGTGGGTCCTACGAGCAGTACTTC. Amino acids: CASTLGGSYEQYF.